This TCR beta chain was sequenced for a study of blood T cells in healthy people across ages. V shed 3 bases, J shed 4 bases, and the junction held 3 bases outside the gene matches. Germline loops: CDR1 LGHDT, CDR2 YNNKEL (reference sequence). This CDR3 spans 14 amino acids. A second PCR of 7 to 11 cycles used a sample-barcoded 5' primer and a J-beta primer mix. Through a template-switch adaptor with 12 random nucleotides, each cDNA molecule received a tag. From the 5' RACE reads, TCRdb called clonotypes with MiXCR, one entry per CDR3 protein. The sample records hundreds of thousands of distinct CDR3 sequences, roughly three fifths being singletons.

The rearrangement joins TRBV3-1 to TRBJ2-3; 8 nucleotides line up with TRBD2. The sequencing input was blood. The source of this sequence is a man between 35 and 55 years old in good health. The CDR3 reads CASSQGLGADTQYF. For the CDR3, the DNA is TGTGCCAGCAGCCAGGGACTAGGAGCAGATACGCAGTATTTT.